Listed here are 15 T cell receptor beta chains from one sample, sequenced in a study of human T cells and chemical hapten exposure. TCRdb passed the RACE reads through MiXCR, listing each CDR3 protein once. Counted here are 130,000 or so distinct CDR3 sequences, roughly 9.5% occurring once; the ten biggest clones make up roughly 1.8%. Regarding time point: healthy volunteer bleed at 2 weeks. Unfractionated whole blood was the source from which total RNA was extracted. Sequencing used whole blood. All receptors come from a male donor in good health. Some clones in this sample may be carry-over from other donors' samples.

CDR3 sequence reads: CASRPLGTPSSGNTIYF. CDR3 DNA: TGTGCCAGCAGACCTCTGGGGACACCGAGCTCTGGAAACACCATATATTTT. The chain carries TRBV6-1 and TRBJ1-3; tentatively, D is TRBD1 (6 bases). V dropped 6 bases and J dropped 0 bases, with 18 bases sitting between them. The germline V gene encodes CDR1 MNHNS and CDR2 SASEGT. There are 17 residues in the CDR3.

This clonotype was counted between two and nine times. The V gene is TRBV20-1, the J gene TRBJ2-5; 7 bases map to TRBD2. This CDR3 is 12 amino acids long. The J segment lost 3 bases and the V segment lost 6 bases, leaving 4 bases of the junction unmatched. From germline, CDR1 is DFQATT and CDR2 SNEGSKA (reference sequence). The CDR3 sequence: CSAGTTEETQYF. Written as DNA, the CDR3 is TGCAGTGCAGGGACTACTGAAGAGACCCAGTACTTC.

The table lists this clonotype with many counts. The CDR3 coding sequence is TGTGCCAGCAGTGAGACTAGCGGGAGTAGGTCAGATACGCAGTATTTT. Amino acid sequence: CASSETSGSRSDTQYF. This chain uses TRBV25-1 with TRBJ2-3; 12 nucleotides match TRBD2. V shed 3 bases and J 4 bases; nucleotides not matched to a gene: 5. Looked up from germline, CDR1 is MGHDK and CDR2 is SYGVNS. This CDR3 spans 16 amino acids. The full variable domain, rest sourced from reference TRBV25-1 and TRBJ2-3, is EADIYQTPRYLVIGTGKKITLECSQTMGHDKMYWYQQDPGMELHLIHYSYGVNSTEKGDLSSESTVSRIRTEHFPLTLESARPSHTSQYLCASSETSGSRSDTQYFGPGTRLTVL.

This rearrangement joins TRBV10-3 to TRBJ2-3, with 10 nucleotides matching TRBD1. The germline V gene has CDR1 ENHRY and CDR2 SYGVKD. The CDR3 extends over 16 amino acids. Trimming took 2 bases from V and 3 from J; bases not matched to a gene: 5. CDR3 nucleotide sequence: TGTGCCATCAGTGAGAGTCGGACAGGGGGGACAGATACGCAGTATTTT. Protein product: CAISESRTGGTDTQYF.

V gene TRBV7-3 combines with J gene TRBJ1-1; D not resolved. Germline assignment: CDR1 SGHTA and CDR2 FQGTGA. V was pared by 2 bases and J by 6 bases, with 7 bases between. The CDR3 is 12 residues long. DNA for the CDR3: TGTGCCAGCAGCTTACCCCCAGCTGAAGCTTTCTTT. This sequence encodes CASSLPPAEAFF.

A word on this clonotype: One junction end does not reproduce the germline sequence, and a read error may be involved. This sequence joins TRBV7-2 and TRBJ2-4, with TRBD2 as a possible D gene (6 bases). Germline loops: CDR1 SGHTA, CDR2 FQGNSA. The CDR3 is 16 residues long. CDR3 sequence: CASTLGSKLAKDIQYF. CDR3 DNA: TGTGCCAGCACCTTAGGATCTAAACTAGCCAAAGACATTCAGTACTTC.

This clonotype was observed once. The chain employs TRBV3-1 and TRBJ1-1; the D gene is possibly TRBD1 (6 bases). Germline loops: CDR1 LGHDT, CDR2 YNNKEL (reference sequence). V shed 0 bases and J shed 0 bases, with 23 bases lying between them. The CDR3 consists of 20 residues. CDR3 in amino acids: CASSQEWLQRGTYMNTEAFF. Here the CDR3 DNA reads TGTGCCAGCAGCCAAGAATGGCTCCAGCGCGGGACATACATGAACACTGAAGCTTTCTTT.

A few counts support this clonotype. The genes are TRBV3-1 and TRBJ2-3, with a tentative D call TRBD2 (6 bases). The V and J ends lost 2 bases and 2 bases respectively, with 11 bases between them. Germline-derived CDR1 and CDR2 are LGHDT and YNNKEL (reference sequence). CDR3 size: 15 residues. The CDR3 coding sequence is TGTGCCAGCAGCCAACCCTCGGGACTCACAGATACGCAGTATTTT. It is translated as CASSQPSGLTDTQYF.

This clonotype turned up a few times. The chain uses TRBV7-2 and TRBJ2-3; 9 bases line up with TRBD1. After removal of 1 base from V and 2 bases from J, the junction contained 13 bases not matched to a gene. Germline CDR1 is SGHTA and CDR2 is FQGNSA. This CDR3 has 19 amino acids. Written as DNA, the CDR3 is TGTGCCAGCAGCTTAGTTGGGACAGGGTTTCCCCTAAACACAGATACGCAGTATTTT. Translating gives CASSLVGTGFPLNTDTQYF.

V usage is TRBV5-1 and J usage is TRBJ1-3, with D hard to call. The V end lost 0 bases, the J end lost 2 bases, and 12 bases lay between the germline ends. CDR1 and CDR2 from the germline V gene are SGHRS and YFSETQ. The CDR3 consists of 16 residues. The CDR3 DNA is TGCGCCAGCAGCTTGGCGGTAAACCGGGCTGGAAACACCATATATTTT. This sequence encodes CASSLAVNRAGNTIYF.

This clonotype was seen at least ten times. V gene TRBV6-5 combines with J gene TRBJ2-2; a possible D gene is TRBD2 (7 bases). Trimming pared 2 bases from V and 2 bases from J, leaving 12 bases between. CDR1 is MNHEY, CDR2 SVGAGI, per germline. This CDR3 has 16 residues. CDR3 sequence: CASSYTGGLNTGELFF. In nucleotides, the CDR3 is TGTGCCAGCAGTTACACCGGGGGGCTTAACACCGGGGAGCTGTTTTTT.

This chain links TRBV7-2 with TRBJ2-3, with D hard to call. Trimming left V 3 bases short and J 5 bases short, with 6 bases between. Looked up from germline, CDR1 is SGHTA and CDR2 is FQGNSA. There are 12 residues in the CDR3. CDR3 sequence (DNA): TGTGCCAGCAGCTTCGTTGGAGATACGCAGTATTTT. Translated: CASSFVGDTQYF.

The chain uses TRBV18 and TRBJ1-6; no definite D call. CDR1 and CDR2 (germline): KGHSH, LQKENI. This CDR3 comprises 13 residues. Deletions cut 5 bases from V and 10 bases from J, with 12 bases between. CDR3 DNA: TGTGCCAGCTCATCTACATCGGAATCACCCCTCCACTTT. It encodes CASSSTSESPLHF.

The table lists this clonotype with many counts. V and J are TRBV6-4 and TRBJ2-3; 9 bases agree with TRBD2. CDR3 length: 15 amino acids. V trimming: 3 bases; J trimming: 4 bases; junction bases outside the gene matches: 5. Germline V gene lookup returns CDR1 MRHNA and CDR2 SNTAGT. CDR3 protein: CASSEDSGSSDTQYF. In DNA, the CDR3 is TGTGCCAGCAGTGAGGATAGCGGGAGCTCAGATACGCAGTATTTT.

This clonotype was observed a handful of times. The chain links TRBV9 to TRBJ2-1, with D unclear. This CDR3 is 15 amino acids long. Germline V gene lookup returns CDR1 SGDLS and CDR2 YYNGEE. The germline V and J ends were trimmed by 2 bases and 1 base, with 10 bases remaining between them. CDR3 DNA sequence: TGTGCCAGCAGCGTGATCGGTAGTTCCTACAATGAGCAGTTCTTC. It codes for CASSVIGSSYNEQFF. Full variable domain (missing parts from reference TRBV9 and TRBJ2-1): DSGVTQTPKHLITATGQRVTLRCSPRSGDLSVYWYQQSLDQGLQFLIQYYNGEERAKGNILERFSAQQFPDLHSELNLSSLELGDSALYFCASSVIGSSYNEQFFGPGTRLTVL.